This TCR beta chain was obtained from a study of shared T cell receptors in the human thymus. TCRdb's table, derived via immunoSEQ multiplex PCR, lists solely in-frame clones and lacks some. The top ten clones hold about 0.014% of a sample with roughly 550,000 clones, 70% to 80% of them seen once. V was pared by 3 bases and J by 0 bases, with 13 bases between. Germline values: CDR1 SGDLS, CDR2 YYNGEE. This CDR3 has 16 residues. The data were also submitted as part of a second study, on human thymus T cells. This second study says: Thymic resections from corrective heart surgery supplied the tissue. In thymic and blood repertoires alike, V and J usage looked biased.

Sequenced sample: thymocytes. This receptor was obtained from a boy under two years old with a congenital heart defect. The V and J genes are TRBV9 and TRBJ1-3; a possible D gene is TRBD1 (6 bases). In nucleotides, the CDR3 is TGTGCCAGCAGCGATGGGGGGGCTAGCTCTGGAAACACCATATATTTT. Residues: CASSDGGASSGNTIYF.